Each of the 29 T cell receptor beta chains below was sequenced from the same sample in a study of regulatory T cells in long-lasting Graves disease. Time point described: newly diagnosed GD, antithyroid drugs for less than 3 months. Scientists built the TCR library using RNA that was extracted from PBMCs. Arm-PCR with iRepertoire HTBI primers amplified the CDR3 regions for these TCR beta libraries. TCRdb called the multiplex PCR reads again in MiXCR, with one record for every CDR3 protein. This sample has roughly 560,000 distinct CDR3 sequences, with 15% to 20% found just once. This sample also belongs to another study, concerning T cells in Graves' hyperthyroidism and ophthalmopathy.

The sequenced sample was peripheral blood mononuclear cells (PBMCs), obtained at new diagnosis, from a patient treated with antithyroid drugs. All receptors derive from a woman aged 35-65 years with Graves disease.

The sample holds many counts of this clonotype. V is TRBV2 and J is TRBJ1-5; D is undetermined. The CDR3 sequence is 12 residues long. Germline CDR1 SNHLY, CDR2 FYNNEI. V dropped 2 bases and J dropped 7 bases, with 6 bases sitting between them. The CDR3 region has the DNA TGTGCCAGCAGTGAATACGGGCAGCCCCAGCATTTT. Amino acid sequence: CASSEYGQPQHF.

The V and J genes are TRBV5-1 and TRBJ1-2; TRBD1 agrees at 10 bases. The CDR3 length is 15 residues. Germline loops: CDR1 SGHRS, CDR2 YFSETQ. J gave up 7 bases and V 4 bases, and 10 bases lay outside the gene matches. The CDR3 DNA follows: TGCGCCAGCAGCACAGACAGGGGGCAGTTAGGTGGCTACACCTTC. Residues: CASSTDRGQLGGYTF.

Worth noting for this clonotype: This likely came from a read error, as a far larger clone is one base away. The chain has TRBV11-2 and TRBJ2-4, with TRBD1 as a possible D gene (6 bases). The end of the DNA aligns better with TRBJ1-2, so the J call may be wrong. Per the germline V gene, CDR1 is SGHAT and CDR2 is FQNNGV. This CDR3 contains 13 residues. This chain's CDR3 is CASSCNRDGGYTF. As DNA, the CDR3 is TGTGCCAGCAGCTGCAACAGGGATGGTGGCTACACCTTC.

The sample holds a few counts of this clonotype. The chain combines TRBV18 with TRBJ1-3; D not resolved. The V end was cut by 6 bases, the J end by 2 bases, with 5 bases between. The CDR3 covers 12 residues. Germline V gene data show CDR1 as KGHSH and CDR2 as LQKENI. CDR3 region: CASSGAGNTIYF. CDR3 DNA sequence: TGTGCCAGCTCTGGTGCTGGAAACACCATATATTTT.

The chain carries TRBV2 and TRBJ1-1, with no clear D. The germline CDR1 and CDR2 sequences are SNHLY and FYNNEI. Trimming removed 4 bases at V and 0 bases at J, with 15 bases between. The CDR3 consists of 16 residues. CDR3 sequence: CASSGEKRGMNTEAFF. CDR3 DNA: TGTGCCAGCAGTGGCGAAAAACGAGGGATGAACACTGAAGCTTTCTTT.

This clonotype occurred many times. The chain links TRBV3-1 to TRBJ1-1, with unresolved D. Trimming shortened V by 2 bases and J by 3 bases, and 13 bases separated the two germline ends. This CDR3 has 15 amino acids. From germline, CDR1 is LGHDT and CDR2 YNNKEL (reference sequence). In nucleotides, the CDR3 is TGTGCCAGCAGCCAACTGTCCCGTCAGGACACTGAAGCTTTCTTT. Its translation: CASSQLSRQDTEAFF.

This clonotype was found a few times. The CDR3 spells CASSPEFAGSYNEQFF. CDR3 in DNA: TGTGCCAGCAGCCCTGAATTCGCGGGGAGTTACAATGAGCAGTTCTTC. The chain combines TRBV7-2 with TRBJ2-1; TRBD2 is a possible D gene (6 bases). Trimming left V 5 bases short and J 4 bases short, with 18 bases between. The CDR3 consists of 16 residues. The V gene's germline CDR1 is SGHTA and CDR2 FQGNSA.

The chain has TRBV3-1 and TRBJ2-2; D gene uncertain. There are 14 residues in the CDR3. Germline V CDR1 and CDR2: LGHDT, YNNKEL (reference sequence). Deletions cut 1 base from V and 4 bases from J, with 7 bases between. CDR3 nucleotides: TGTGCCAGCAGCCAAGCTGGGTTCACCGGGGAGCTGTTTTTT. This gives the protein CASSQAGFTGELFF.

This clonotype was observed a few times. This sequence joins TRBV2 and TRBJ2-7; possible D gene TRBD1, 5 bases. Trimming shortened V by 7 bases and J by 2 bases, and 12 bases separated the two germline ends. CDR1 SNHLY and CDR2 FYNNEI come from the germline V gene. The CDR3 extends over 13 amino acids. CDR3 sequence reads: CASKLTGTYEQYF. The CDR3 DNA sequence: TGTGCCAGCAAGCTCACAGGCACCTACGAGCAGTACTTC.

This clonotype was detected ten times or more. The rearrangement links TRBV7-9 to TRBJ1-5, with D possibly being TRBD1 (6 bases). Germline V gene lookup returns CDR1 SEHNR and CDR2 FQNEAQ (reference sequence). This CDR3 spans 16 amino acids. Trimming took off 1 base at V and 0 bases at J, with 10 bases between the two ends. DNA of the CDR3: TGTGCCAGCAGCTTAGGAGTGGGGGCTAGCAATCAGCCCCAGCATTTT. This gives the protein CASSLGVGASNQPQHF.

The CDR3 coding sequence is TGTGCCAGCAGTTTGATGACTAGCGGTTACAATGAGCAGTTCTTC. Amino acid sequence: CASSLMTSGYNEQFF. The chain combines TRBV12-3 or TRBV12-4 with TRBJ2-1; 9 bases are a match to TRBD2. Trimming removed 3 bases from V and 4 bases from J; junction bases left unmatched: 4. This CDR3 is built from 15 residues.

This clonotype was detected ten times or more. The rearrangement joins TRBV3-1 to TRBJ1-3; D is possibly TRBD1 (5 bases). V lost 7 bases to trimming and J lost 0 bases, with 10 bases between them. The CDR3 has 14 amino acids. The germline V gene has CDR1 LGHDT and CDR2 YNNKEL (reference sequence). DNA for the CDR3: TGTGCCAGCATGTCCAGGGACTCTGGAAACACCATATATTTT. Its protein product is CASMSRDSGNTIYF.

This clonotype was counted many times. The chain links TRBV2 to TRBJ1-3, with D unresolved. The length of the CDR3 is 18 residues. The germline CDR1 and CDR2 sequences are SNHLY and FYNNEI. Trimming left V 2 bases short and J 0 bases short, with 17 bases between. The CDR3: CASSEWIDSGFSGNTIYF. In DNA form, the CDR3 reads TGTGCCAGCAGTGAATGGATCGATTCGGGGTTCTCTGGAAACACCATATATTTT.

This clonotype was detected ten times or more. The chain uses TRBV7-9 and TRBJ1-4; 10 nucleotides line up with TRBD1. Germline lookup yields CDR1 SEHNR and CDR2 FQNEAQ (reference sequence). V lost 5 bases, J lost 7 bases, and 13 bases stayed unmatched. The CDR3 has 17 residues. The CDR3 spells CASSRRASDRGTEKLFF. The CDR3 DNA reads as TGTGCCAGCAGCCGCCGCGCATCGGACAGGGGGACTGAAAAACTGTTTTTT.

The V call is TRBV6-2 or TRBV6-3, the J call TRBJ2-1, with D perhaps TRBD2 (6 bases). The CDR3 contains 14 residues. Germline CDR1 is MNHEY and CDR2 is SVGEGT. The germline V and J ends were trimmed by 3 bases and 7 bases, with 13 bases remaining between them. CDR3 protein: CASSYLTRGNEQFF. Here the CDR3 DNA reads TGTGCCAGCAGTTATTTGACCCGGGGGAATGAGCAGTTCTTC.

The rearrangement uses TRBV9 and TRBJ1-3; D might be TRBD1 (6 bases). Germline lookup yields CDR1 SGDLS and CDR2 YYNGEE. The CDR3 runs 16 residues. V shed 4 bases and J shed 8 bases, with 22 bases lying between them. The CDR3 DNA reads TGTGCCAGCAGCCCCCCAGGACCGCCGAAGGGGGACACCATATATTTT. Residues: CASSPPGPPKGDTIYF.

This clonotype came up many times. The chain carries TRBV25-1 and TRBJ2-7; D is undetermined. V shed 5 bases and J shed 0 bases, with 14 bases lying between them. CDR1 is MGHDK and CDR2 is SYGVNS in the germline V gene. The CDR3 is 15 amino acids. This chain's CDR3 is CASSPRRYTSYEQYF. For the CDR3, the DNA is TGTGCCAGCAGTCCCCGTCGGTACACCTCCTACGAGCAGTACTTC.

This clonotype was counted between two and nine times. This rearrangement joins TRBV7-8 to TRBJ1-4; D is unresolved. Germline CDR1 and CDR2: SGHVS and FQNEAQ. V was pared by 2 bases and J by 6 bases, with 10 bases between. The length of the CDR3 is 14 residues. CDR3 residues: CASSLSGSHEKLFF. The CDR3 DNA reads TGTGCCAGCAGCTTATCGGGCTCCCATGAAAAACTGTTTTTT. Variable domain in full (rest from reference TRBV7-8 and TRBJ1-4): GAGVSQSPRYKVAKRGQDVALRCDPISGHVSLFWYQQALGQGPEFLTYFQNEAQLDKSGLPSDRFFAERPEGSVSTLKIQRTQQEDSAVYLCASSLSGSHEKLFFGSGTQLSVL.

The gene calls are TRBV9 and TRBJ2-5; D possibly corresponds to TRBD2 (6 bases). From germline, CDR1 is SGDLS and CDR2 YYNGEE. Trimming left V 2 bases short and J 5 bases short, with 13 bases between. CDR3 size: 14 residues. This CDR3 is CASSVGASAETQYF. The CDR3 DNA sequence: TGTGCCAGCAGCGTGGGCGCTAGCGCGGAGACCCAGTACTTC. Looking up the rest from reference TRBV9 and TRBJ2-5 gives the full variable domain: DSGVTQTPKHLITATGQRVTLRCSPRSGDLSVYWYQQSLDQGLQFLIQYYNGEERAKGNILERFSAQQFPDLHSELNLSSLELGDSALYFCASSVGASAETQYFGPGTRLLVL.

The DNA of the CDR3 is TGCAGCGTTGAGATACGAAGCGGGGGCTTAGATGAGCAGTTCTTC. Amino acid sequence: CSVEIRSGGLDEQFF. This sequence joins TRBV29-1 and TRBJ2-1, with 8 bases aligning to TRBD2. Germline CDR1 reads SQVTM; CDR2 reads ANQGSEA. The CDR3 has 15 amino acids. The junction had 12 bases not matched to a gene; V was cut back by 3 bases and J by 8 bases.

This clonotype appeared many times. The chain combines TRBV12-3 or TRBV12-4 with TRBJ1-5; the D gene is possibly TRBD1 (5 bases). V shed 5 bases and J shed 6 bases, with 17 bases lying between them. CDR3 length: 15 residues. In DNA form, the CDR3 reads TGTGCCAGCAGTCGTAGCGGGGACCCGGTTCAGCCCCAGCATTTT. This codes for CASSRSGDPVQPQHF.

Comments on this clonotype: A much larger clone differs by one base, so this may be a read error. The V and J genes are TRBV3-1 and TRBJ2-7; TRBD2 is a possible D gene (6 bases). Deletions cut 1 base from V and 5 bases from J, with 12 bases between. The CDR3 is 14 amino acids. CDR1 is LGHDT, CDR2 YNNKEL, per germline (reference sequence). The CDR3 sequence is CASSQALAHHEQYF. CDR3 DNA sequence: TGTGCCAGCAGCCAAGCACTAGCCCACCACGAGCAGTACTTC.

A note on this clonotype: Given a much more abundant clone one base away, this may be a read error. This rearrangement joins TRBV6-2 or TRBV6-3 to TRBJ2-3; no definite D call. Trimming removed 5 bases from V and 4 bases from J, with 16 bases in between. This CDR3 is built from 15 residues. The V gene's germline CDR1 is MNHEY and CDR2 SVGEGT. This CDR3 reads CASSDLRKTPDTQYF. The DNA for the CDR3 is TGTGCCAGCAGTGATCTCCGGAAGACTCCAGATACGCAGTATTTT.

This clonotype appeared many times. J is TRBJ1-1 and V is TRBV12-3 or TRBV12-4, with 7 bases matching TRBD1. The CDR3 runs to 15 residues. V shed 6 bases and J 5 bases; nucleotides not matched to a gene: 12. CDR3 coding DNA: TGTGCCAGCAGACCGAGGACAGGCGGACGTACTGAAGCTTTCTTT. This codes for CASRPRTGGRTEAFF.

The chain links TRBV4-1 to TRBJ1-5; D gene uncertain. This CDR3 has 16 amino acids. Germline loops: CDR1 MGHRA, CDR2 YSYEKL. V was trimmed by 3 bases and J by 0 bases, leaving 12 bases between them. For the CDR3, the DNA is TGCGCCAGCAGCCAGCAGTTGGGTAATAGCAATCAGCCCCAGCATTTT. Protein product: CASSQQLGNSNQPQHF.

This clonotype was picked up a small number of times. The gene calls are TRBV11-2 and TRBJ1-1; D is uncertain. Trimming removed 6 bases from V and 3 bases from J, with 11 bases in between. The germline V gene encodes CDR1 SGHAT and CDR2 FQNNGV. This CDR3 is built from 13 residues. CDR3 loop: CASSYSGYTEAFF. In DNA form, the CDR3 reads TGTGCCAGCAGTTATAGTGGGTACACTGAAGCTTTCTTT.

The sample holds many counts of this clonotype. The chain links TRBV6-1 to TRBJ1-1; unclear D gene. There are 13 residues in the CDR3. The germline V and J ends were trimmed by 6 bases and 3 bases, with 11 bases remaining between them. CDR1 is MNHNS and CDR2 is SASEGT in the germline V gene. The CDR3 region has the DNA TGTGCCAGCAGGCCGCCCGGAGACACTGAAGCTTTCTTT. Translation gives CASRPPGDTEAFF.

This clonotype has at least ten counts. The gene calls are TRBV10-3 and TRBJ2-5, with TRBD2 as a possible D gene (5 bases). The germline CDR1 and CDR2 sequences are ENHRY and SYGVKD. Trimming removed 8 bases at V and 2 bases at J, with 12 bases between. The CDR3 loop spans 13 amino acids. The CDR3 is CAIRPTNQETQYF. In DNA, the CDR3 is TGTGCCATCCGGCCGACTAATCAAGAGACCCAGTACTTC.

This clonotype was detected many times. CDR3 coding DNA: TGTGCCAGCTCACCACCGAAAACGCAGTACACTGAAGCTTTCTTT. Translation gives CASSPPKTQYTEAFF. The gene calls are TRBV18 and TRBJ1-1; D is ambiguous. The CDR3 extends over 15 amino acids. V was pared by 0 bases and J by 3 bases, with 11 bases between. CDR1 and CDR2 from the germline V gene are KGHSH and LQKENI.